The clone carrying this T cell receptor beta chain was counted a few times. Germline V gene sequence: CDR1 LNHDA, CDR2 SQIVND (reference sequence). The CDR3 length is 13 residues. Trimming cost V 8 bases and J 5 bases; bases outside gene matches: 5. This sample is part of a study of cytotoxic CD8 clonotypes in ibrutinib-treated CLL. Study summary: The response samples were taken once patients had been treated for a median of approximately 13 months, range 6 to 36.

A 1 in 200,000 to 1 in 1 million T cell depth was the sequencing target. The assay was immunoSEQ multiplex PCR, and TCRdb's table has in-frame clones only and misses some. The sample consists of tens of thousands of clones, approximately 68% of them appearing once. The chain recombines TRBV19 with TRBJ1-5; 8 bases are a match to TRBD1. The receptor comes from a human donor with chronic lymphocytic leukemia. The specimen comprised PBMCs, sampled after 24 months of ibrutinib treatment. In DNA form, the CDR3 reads TGTGCCAGTGCGGACAGGGCGGATCAGCCCCAGCATTTT. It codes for CASADRADQPQHF.